Shown below are 9 T cell receptor beta chains from a single sample sequenced in a study of cytomegalovirus exposure and HLA in healthy donors. Only in-frame clones appear in the TCRdb table, and some are missing; sequencing was by immunoSEQ multiplex PCR. Of tens of thousands of clones listed, over 95% are singletons. The material sequenced was PBMCs. Receptors originate from a man aged 18 to 30 in good health and CMV-seronegative.

This clone has a single count. The chain carries TRBV6-1 and TRBJ2-3; 8 bases align to TRBD1. J gave up 0 bases and V 5 bases, and 4 bases lay outside the gene matches. The CDR3 extends over 15 amino acids. Germline V CDR1 and CDR2: MNHNS, SASEGT. The CDR3 sequence: CASSPRTGSTDTQYF. The CDR3 coding sequence is TGTGCCAGCAGTCCACGGACAGGGAGCACAGATACGCAGTATTTT.

This rearrangement joins TRBV5-5 to TRBJ2-1; 7 nucleotides agree with TRBD2. CDR3 length: 14 residues. Germline V gene lookup returns CDR1 SGHKS and CDR2 YYEKEE (reference sequence). Germline trimming cut 2 bases from V and 10 bases from J; bases unmatched to any gene: 9. The CDR3 is CASSLTIREDEQFF. The DNA for the CDR3 is TGTGCCAGCAGCTTAACTATCCGGGAGGACGAGCAGTTCTTC. Full variable domain (rest looked up from reference TRBV5-5 and TRBJ2-1): DAGVTQSPTHLIKTRGQQVTLRCSPISGHKSVSWYQQVLGQGPQFIFQYYEKEERGRGNFPDRFSARQFPNYSSELNVNALLLGDSALYLCASSLTIREDEQFFGPGTRLTVL.

The chain combines TRBV7-2 with TRBJ1-1; weak D call: TRBD1 (6 bases). Germline CDR1 reads SGHTA; CDR2 reads FQGNSA. Trimming left V 0 bases short and J 0 bases short, with 14 bases between. The CDR3 has 17 amino acids. As DNA, the CDR3 is TGTGCCAGCAGCTTAGCGGCGGTAGGGGGTCTGAACACTGAAGCTTTCTTT. This sequence encodes CASSLAAVGGLNTEAFF.

The CDR3 region is CARSRDREPSQPQHF. DNA of the CDR3: TGTGCCAGAAGCAGGGACAGGGAGCCAAGTCAGCCCCAGCATTTT. This chain connects TRBV7-5 to TRBJ1-5; the table's TRBD1 call for D was not verified on the DNA. TRBV7-5 represents a pseudogene. The CDR3 length is 15 residues.

The chain carries TRBV6-1 and TRBJ2-1, with a weak D call TRBD2 (5 bases). Trimming removed 4 bases from V and 6 bases from J, with 7 bases in between. The germline V gene has CDR1 MNHNS and CDR2 SASEGT. The CDR3 contains 12 residues. CDR3 nucleotide sequence: TGTGCCAGCAGTGGGACTCCCAATGAGCAGTTCTTC. Translating it yields CASSGTPNEQFF.

V gene TRBV5-4 combines with J gene TRBJ2-1; D gene ambiguous. Germline CDR1 is SGHNT and CDR2 is YYREEE (reference sequence). Trimming left V 2 bases short and J 0 bases short, with 6 bases between. This CDR3 is built from 14 residues. The CDR3 protein is CASSLLPSYNEQFF. DNA for the CDR3: TGTGCCAGCAGCTTACTTCCCTCCTACAATGAGCAGTTCTTC.

This clone was observed a single time. The gene calls are TRBV2 and TRBJ2-7; 8 nucleotides align to TRBD2. The CDR3 runs to 14 residues. Germline V CDR1 and CDR2: SNHLY, FYNNEI. After removal of 6 bases from V and 2 bases from J, the junction contained 6 bases not matched to a gene. CDR3 in DNA: TGTGCCAGCAGACCGTCGGGGGGGACCTACGAGCAGTACTTC. This encodes CASRPSGGTYEQYF.

The rearrangement links TRBV7-9 to TRBJ2-7, with 7 bases aligning to TRBD2. Unmatched junction bases numbered 3, after V lost 4 bases and J lost 3 bases. There are 13 residues in the CDR3. Per the germline V gene, CDR1 is SEHNR and CDR2 is FQNEAQ (reference sequence). The CDR3: CASSSGRFYEQYF. The CDR3 DNA follows: TGTGCCAGCAGCTCCGGGAGGTTCTACGAGCAGTACTTC.

The chain uses TRBV28 and TRBJ1-2; 9 bases are a match to TRBD1. Germline V gene data show CDR1 as MDHEN and CDR2 as SYDVKM. The CDR3 length is 14 residues. Trimming cost V 8 bases and J 3 bases; bases outside gene matches: 7. CDR3 sequence (DNA): TGTGCCAGCGATACAGGGGGCGCAGACTATGGCTACACCTTC. Translating it yields CASDTGGADYGYTF.